This T cell receptor beta chain appears in the sequencing data of a study of regulatory T cells in long-lasting Graves disease. HTBI primers from iRepertoire and Arm-PCR of CDR3 regions yielded the TCR beta libraries. TCRdb independently ran MiXCR on the multiplex PCR reads; one entry per CDR3 protein. The sample records fewer than 450,000 distinct CDR3 sequences, around a quarter being singletons. Indicated time point: persistent/refractory GD, antithyroid drugs over 5 years with positive TRAb. There was RNA extracted from PBMCs, and the TCR library was made from it. The sample in question was peripheral blood mononuclear cells (PBMCs), obtained when the disease was refractory, from a patient treated with antithyroid drugs. This clonotype originated in a female donor with Graves disease.

The CDR3 DNA reads as TGTGCCAGTAGTAGTCGGAGTGCAGGGCTGGGTGAAAAACTGTTTTTT. Translated, it gives CASSSRSAGLGEKLFF. The gene calls are TRBV19 and TRBJ1-4, with D possibly TRBD1 on 5 matching bases. This CDR3 has 16 residues. V dropped 4 bases and J dropped 7 bases, with 19 bases sitting between them. Germline V lookup: CDR1 LNHDA, CDR2 SQIVND (reference sequence).